Below, 19 T cell receptor beta chains from the same sample are listed, as sequenced in a study of T cell responses to AZD1222 COVID-19 vaccine. Some clones are missing from TCRdb's copy, which holds only in-frame ones; the method was immunoSEQ multiplex PCR. The sample holds under 140,000 clones; over 75% are singletons and the top ten take around 4.6%. This specimen was peripheral blood, taken on day 0 of AZD1222 vaccination. The source of these receptors is an adult in good health.

The chain uses TRBV6-5 and TRBJ2-7; 11 bases are shared with TRBD2. Germline values: CDR1 MNHEY, CDR2 SVGAGI. The V and J ends lost 10 bases and 4 bases, in that order; junction bases with no gene match: 9. The CDR3 loop spans 14 amino acids. In DNA form, the CDR3 reads TGTGCCACCCCGAGTCGGACTAGCGGGTACGAGCAGTACTTC. It codes for CATPSRTSGYEQYF.

J is TRBJ2-7 and V is TRBV28, with 9 bases that match TRBD1. Per germline, CDR1 MDHEN and CDR2 SYDVKM. CDR3 size: 16 residues. Losses at the gene ends were 6 bases for V and 7 bases for J; bases not matched to a gene: 16. In nucleotides, the CDR3 is TGTGCCAGCAGGAGACCCGAAACCCGGGACAGGGAAGAGCAGTACTTC. Its translation: CASRRPETRDREEQYF.

V and J are TRBV28 and TRBJ1-5; D uncertain. The CDR3 is made up of 14 amino acids. Per germline, CDR1 MDHEN and CDR2 SYDVKM. V lost 2 bases to trimming and J lost 2 bases, with 7 bases between them. This chain's CDR3 is CASSLGPGNQPQHF. The CDR3 bases are TGTGCCAGCAGTTTAGGCCCTGGCAATCAGCCCCAGCATTTT.

The chain has TRBV5-8 and TRBJ2-4, with TRBD1 as a possible D gene (6 bases). This CDR3 region has 14 residues. V gave up 4 bases and J gave up 1 base, with 9 bases separating them. Germline V CDR1 and CDR2: SGHTS, YDEGEE. The CDR3 reads CASSDRNAKNIQYF. CDR3 DNA sequence: TGTGCCAGCAGCGACAGGAACGCCAAAAACATTCAGTACTTC.

J is TRBJ2-1 and V is TRBV12-3 or TRBV12-4; D is perhaps TRBD1 or TRBD2 (5 bases each). V was pared by 6 bases and J by 7 bases, with 10 bases between. The CDR3 has 12 residues. The CDR3 coding sequence is TGTGCCAGCAGGAGATGGGGGAATGAGCAGTTCTTC. Residues: CASRRWGNEQFF.

The V gene is TRBV14, the J gene TRBJ2-1; D call uncertain. The CDR3 sequence is 16 residues long. V lost 0 bases to trimming and J lost 3 bases, with 12 bases between them. Germline loops: CDR1 SGHDN, CDR2 FVKESK. This CDR3 is CASSQDHQEDYNEQFF. CDR3 coding DNA: TGTGCCAGCAGCCAAGACCACCAGGAAGACTACAATGAGCAGTTCTTC.

V gene TRBV27 combines with J gene TRBJ1-4, with TRBD1 as a possible D gene (5 bases). The germline V gene encodes CDR1 MNHEY and CDR2 SMNVEV (reference sequence). This CDR3 contains 15 residues. The germline V and J ends were trimmed by 5 bases and 4 bases, with 14 bases remaining between them. The CDR3 coding sequence is TGTGCCAGCAGTATTCGACAGATGCGTAATGAAAAACTGTTTTTT. Protein sequence: CASSIRQMRNEKLFF.

This clone appeared a few times. The rearrangement uses TRBV6-4 and TRBJ2-2; possible D gene TRBD1, 6 bases. CDR1 is MRHNA, CDR2 SNTAGT, per germline. The CDR3 extends over 16 amino acids. Trimming left V 1 base short and J 1 base short, with 10 bases between. The CDR3 DNA sequence: TGTGCCAGCAGTGACTTTCCAGGGGAGAACACCGGGGAGCTGTTTTTT. Protein: CASSDFPGENTGELFF.

V usage is TRBV28 and J usage is TRBJ1-2, with no clear D. Germline V gene lookup returns CDR1 MDHEN and CDR2 SYDVKM. The CDR3 has 11 amino acids. The germline V and J ends were trimmed by 3 bases and 10 bases, with 9 bases remaining between them. CDR3 in amino acids: CASSFSGIYTF. CDR3 nucleotide sequence: TGTGCCAGCAGTTTTTCCGGTATCTACACCTTC.

This rearrangement joins TRBV7-3 to TRBJ2-7, with 7 bases identical to TRBD1. CDR3 length: 15 residues. Germline V gene sequence: CDR1 SGHTA, CDR2 FQGTGA. V trimming: 7 bases; J trimming: 3 bases; junction bases outside the gene matches: 12. Here the CDR3 DNA reads TGTGCCAGCAATACCCCGACAGGGTTTATCTACGAGCAGTACTTC. Protein product: CASNTPTGFIYEQYF.

The J gene is TRBJ1-1, the V gene TRBV6-5; no firm D call. This CDR3 comprises 14 residues. CDR1 is MNHEY, CDR2 SVGAGI, per germline. With 6 bases removed from V and 2 bases from J, the gap between germline ends came to 13 bases. In DNA, the CDR3 is TGTGCCAGCAGGCCCCGACAAGGAAACACTGAAGCTTTCTTT. Protein: CASRPRQGNTEAFF.

This clone was found a few times. The rearrangement uses TRBV18 and TRBJ2-2, with 9 nucleotides matching TRBD2. V was clipped by 3 bases and J by 7 bases; unmatched bases: 9. Germline assignment: CDR1 KGHSH and CDR2 LQKENI. The CDR3 spans 16 residues. The CDR3 spells CASSPPGLALGGELFF. Written as DNA, the CDR3 is TGTGCCAGCTCACCCCCGGGACTAGCTCTCGGCGGGGAGCTGTTTTTT.

This chain joins TRBV7-9 and TRBJ1-3; TRBD1 aligns across 7 bases. Per germline, CDR1 SEHNR and CDR2 FQNEAQ (reference sequence). CDR3 length: 16 amino acids. V dropped 4 bases and J dropped 4; count of bases not matched to a gene: 10. In nucleotides, the CDR3 is TGTGCCAGCAGCTACAACCTCCGGGACAGAGGAAACACCATATATTTT. It codes for CASSYNLRDRGNTIYF. Looking up the rest from reference TRBV7-9 and TRBJ1-3 gives the full variable domain: DTGVSQNPRHKITKRGQNVTFRCDPISEHNRLYWYRQTLGQGPEFLTYFQNEAQLEKSRLLSDRFSAERPKGSFSTLEIQRTEQGDSAMYLCASSYNLRDRGNTIYFGEGSWLTVV.

The chain uses TRBV19 and TRBJ1-6; D is unresolved. The CDR3 has 14 residues. V was shortened by 3 bases and J by 7 bases, with 10 bases between the two germline ends. CDR1 is LNHDA and CDR2 is SQIVND in the germline V gene (reference sequence). The CDR3 is CASSIGSLNSPLHF. CDR3 coding DNA: TGTGCCAGTAGTATTGGTTCCCTCAATTCACCCCTCCACTTT.

This clone turned up a few times. The gene calls are TRBV28 and TRBJ2-7; weak D call: TRBD1 (6 bases). V gave up 5 bases and J gave up 1 base, with 15 bases separating them. Germline values: CDR1 MDHEN, CDR2 SYDVKM. This CDR3 spans 15 amino acids. The CDR3 here is CASSSPGHNSYEQYF. CDR3 nucleotides: TGTGCCAGCAGTAGCCCGGGACACAATTCCTACGAGCAGTACTTC.

V and J are TRBV11-2 and TRBJ2-7; 8 nucleotides align to TRBD2. The CDR3 length is 14 residues. J lost 4 bases, V lost 8 bases, and 10 bases had no gene match. Germline-derived CDR1 and CDR2 are SGHAT and FQNNGV. The CDR3 coding sequence is TGTGCCAGCCTTGGCGGCGGGGGGCAATACGAGCAGTACTTC. It specifies CASLGGGGQYEQYF.

V and J are TRBV19 and TRBJ1-5; D remains unclear. The germline V gene has CDR1 LNHDA and CDR2 SQIVND (reference sequence). The CDR3 length is 12 residues. Trimming pared 5 bases from V and 9 bases from J, leaving 11 bases between. For the CDR3, the DNA is TGTGCCAGTAGTGAGGGTTTGGGGCCCCAGCATTTT. Its protein is CASSEGLGPQHF.

The V call is TRBV9, the J call TRBJ2-5; D gene unclear. V lost 4 bases, J lost 7 bases, and 11 bases lay in between. Germline assignment: CDR1 SGDLS and CDR2 YYNGEE. CDR3 size: 12 residues. CDR3 DNA: TGTGCCAGCAGCCCCTCCCTGGGGACCCAGTACTTC. This sequence encodes CASSPSLGTQYF.

V is TRBV7-2 and J is TRBJ2-1; 14 positions agree with TRBD2. The CDR3 has 16 residues. V dropped 5 bases and J dropped 8; count of bases not matched to a gene: 8. Germline-derived CDR1 and CDR2 are SGHTA and FQGNSA. The CDR3 region is CASSPRTSGGIHEQFF. The CDR3 bases are TGTGCCAGCAGCCCCAGGACTAGCGGGGGGATCCATGAGCAGTTCTTC.